The source of this T cell receptor (beta chain) is a study of cytomegalovirus exposure and HLA in healthy donors. Study information: Out of roughly 200 million T cells, an earlier analysis found around 110 million unique TCR beta sequences in total. Findings of the study overall: With DRB1 most and HLA-C fewest, TCR association rates differed between HLA loci in a later analysis. Serostatus for CMV was the only available immune exposure information. CMV antigen specificity of a few CMV-associated chains was confirmed in vitro.

On this clone: Its matching antigen is unknown.

The PCR had 60 Vbeta and 13 Jbeta primers. Sequencing was performed with immunoSEQ multiplex PCR; in TCRdb, only in-frame clones are kept and a portion is missing. The sample holds 150,000 to 200,000 clones, roughly 84% seen once. CDR1 and CDR2 from the germline V gene are SGHDT and YYEEEE. This CDR3 comprises 15 residues. J was trimmed by 1 base and V by 4 bases; bases with no gene match: 5. This rearrangement joins TRBV5-6 to TRBJ1-5; 7 nucleotides match TRBD1. Sample: PBMCs. The receptor's source is a man aged 50-59 years in good health and CMV-seropositive. Here the CDR3 DNA reads TGTGCCAGCAGCGTCCGGGACAGAAGCAATCAGCCCCAGCATTTT. As protein: CASSVRDRSNQPQHF.